This T cell receptor beta chain is drawn from a study of blood T cell repertoires in COVID-19. At the level of the study: PBMCs, B-cell-depleted T cells, or T cells provided the cDNA or gDNA that made up the material.

TCRdb keeps only in-frame clones here, not all; method: immunoSEQ multiplex PCR. The sample includes a few hundred thousand clones, 84% of them seen just once. Germline assignment: CDR1 MNHNY and CDR2 SVGAGI (reference sequence). Deletions cut 4 bases from V and 7 bases from J, with 8 bases between. This CDR3 comprises 12 residues. The TCR comes from a woman between 35 and 50 years old who had recovered from COVID-19. The sample consisted of PBMCs or T cells enriched from blood (not recorded which). The rearrangement joins TRBV6-6 to TRBJ1-5; D is ambiguous. The DNA of the CDR3 is TGTGCCAGCAGTTTAAGGAGCCAGCCCCAGCATTTT. Encoded protein: CASSLRSQPQHF.